The present TCR beta chain was sequenced within a study of control samples from healthy donors and cancer patients (dated by TCRdb to the early 2020s). For this clone: Its antigen specificity is not known. Base qualities are not provided; no much larger clone lies one nucleotide away.

V lost 6 bases and J lost 7 bases; the stretch between them is 12 bases long. CDR1 MNHEY and CDR2 SVGAGI are derived from the germline V gene. The CDR3 numbers 12 residues from cysteine through phenylalanine. The entry retains the CDR3 DNA only, 36 bases that are in frame from base 1. The protocol used for the library was the immunoSEQ multiplex PCR assay. What TCRdb holds here is the immuneACCESS table cut down to in-frame rearrangements. Part of the clones is not present; checked against another copy, under half of the missing clones reflect an unresolved V gene, and the others are unexplained. The sample table contains tens of thousands of clones; only one count was recorded for around 87% of them. The biggest ten clones account for 0.95% to 1.5% of the sample.

The chain is made from TRBV6-5 and TRBJ1-1; the D gene identity is not certain. Sequenced: blood. This TCR was sampled from a woman aged 50 to 60 in good health. CDR3 loop: CASSAPPGEAFF. The DNA sequence is TGTGCCAGCAGCGCCCCGCCAGGTGAAGCTTTCTTT.